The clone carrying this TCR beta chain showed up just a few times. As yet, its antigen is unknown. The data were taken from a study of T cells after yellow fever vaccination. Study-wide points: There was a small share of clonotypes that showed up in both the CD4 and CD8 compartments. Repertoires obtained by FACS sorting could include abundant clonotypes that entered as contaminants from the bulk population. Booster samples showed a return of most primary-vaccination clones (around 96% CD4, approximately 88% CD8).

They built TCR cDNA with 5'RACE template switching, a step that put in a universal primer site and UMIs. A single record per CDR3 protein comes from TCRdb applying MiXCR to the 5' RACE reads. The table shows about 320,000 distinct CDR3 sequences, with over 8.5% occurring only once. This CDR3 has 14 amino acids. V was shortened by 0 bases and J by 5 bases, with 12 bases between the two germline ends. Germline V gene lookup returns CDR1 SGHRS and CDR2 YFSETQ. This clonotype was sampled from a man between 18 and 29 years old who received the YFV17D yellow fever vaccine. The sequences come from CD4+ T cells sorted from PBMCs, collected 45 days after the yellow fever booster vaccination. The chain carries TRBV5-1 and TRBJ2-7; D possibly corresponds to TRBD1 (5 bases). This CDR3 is CASSLGAGLDEQYF. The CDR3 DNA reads TGCGCCAGCAGCTTGGGTGCAGGGTTGGACGAGCAGTACTTC.